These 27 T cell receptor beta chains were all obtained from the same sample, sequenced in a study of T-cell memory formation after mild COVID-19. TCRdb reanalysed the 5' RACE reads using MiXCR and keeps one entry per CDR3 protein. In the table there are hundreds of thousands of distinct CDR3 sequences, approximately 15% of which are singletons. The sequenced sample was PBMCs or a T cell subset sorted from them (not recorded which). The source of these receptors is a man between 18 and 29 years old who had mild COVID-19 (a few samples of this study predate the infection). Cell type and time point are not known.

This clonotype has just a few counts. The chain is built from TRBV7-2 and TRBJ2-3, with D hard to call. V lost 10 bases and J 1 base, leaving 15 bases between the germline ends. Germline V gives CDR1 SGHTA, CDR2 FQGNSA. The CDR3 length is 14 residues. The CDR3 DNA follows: TGTGCCACCTCCCGGGCGTACGGCACAGATACGCAGTATTTT. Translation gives CATSRAYGTDTQYF.

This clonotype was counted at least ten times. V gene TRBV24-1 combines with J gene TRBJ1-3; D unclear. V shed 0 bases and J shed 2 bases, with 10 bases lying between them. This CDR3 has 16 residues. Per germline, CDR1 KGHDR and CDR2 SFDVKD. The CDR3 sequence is CATSDLAEPPGNTIYF. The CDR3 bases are TGTGCCACCAGTGATTTGGCAGAACCTCCTGGAAACACCATATATTTT.

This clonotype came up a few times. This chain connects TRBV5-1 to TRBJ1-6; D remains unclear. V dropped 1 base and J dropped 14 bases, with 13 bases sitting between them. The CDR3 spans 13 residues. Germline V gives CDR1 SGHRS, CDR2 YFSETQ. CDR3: CASSLSGRSALHF. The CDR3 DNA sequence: TGCGCCAGCAGCTTGTCTGGCCGCTCGGCCCTCCACTTT.

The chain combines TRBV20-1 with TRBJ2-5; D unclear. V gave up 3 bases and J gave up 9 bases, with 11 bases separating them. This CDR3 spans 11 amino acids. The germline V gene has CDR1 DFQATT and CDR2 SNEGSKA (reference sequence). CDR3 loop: CSASPARAQYF. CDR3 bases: TGCAGTGCTAGTCCGGCCCGTGCCCAGTACTTC.

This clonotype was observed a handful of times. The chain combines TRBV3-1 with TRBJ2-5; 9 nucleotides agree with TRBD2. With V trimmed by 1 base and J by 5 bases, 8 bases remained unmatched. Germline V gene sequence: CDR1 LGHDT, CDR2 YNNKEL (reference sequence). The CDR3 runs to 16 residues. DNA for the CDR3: TGTGCCAGCAGCCAAGTTGGCGGGGGGGCTTGGGAGACCCAGTACTTC. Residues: CASSQVGGGAWETQYF.

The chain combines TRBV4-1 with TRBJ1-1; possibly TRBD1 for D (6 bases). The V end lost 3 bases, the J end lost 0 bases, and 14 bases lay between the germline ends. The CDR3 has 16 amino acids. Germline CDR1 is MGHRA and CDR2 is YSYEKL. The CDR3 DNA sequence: TGCGCCAGCAGCCATCCGGGGGGCAGCTTGAACACTGAAGCTTTCTTT. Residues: CASSHPGGSLNTEAFF.

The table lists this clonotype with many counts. The CDR3 protein is CASSLGVFGGETQYF. The CDR3 DNA reads as TGTGCCAGCAGCTTAGGGGTGTTCGGCGGCGAGACCCAGTACTTC. The chain joins TRBV7-6 to TRBJ2-5; D gene uncertain. With 1 base removed from V and 5 bases from J, the gap between germline ends came to 14 bases. The V gene's germline CDR1 is SGHVS and CDR2 FNYEAQ. This CDR3 spans 15 amino acids.

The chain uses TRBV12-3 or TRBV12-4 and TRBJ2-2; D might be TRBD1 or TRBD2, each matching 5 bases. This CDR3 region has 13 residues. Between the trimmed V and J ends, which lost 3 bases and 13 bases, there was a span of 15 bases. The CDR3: CASSLGPLGGLFF. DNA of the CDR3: TGTGCCAGCAGTTTGGGGCCTCTTGGAGGGCTGTTTTTT.

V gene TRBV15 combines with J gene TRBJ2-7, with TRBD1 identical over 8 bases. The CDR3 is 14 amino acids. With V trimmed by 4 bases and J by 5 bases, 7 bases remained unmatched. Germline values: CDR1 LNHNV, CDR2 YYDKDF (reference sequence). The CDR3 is CATSIMQGAHEQYF. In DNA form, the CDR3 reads TGTGCCACCAGCATAATGCAGGGGGCCCACGAGCAGTACTTC.

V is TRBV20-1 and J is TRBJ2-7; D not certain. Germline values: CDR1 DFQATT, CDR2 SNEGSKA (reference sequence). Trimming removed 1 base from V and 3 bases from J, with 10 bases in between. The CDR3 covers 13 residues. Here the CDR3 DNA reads TGCAGTGCTAGAGCCCGACACCTCTACGAGCAGTACGTC. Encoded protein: CSARARHLYEQYV.

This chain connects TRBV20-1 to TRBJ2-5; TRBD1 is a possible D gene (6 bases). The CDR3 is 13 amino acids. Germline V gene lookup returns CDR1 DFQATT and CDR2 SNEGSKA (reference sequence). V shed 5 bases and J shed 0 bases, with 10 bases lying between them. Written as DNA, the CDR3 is TGCAGTGCTCTCGGACAGAACCAAGAGACCCAGTACTTC. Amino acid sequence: CSALGQNQETQYF.

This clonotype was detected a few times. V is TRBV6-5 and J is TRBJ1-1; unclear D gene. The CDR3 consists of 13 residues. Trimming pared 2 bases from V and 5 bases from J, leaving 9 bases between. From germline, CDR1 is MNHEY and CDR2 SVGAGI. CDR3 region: CASSYGRKTEAFF. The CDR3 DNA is TGTGCCAGCAGTTACGGGAGGAAGACTGAAGCTTTCTTT.

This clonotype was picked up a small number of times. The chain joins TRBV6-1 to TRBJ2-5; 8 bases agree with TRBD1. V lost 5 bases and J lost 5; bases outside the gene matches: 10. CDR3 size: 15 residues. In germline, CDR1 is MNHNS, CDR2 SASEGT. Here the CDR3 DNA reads TGTGCCAGCAGTTCGGACAGGGCCCTGAGGGAGACCCAGTACTTC. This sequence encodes CASSSDRALRETQYF.

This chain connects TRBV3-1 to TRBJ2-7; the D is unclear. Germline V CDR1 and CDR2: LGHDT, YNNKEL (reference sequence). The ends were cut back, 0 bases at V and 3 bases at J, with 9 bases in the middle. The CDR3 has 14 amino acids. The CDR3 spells CASSQDRAIYEQYF. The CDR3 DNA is TGTGCCAGCAGCCAAGATCGAGCGATCTACGAGCAGTACTTC.

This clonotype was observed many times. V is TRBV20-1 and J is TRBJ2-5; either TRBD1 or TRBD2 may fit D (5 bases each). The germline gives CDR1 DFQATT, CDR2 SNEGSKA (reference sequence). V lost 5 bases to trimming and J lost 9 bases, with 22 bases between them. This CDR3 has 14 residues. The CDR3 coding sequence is TGCAGTGCTCCTGGGGCGCTCGCGGGCAACGCCCAGTACTTC. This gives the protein CSAPGALAGNAQYF.

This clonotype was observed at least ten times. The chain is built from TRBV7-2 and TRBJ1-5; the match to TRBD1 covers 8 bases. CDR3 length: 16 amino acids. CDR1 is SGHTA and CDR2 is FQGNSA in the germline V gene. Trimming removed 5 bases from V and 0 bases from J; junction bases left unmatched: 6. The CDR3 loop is CASSKYRGTSNQPQHF. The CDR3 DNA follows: TGTGCCAGCAGCAAATACAGGGGGACTAGCAATCAGCCCCAGCATTTT.

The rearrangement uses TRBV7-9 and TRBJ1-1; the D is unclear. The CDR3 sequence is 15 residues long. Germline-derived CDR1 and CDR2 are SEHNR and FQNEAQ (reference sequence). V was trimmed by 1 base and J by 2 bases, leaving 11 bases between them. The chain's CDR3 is CASSLGVGHNTEAFF. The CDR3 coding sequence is TGTGCCAGCAGCTTAGGGGTCGGGCACAACACTGAAGCTTTCTTT.

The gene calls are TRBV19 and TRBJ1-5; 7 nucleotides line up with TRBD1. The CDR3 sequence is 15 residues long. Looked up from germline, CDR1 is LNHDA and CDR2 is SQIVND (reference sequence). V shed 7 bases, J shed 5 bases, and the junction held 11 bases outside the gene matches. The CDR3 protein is CASTWTGYDDQPQHF. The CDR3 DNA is TGTGCCAGTACTTGGACAGGTTACGACGATCAGCCCCAGCATTTT.

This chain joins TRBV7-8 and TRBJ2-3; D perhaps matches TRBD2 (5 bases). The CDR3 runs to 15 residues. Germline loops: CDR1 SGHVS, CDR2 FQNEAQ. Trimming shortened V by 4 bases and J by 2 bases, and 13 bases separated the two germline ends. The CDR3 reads CASSSWSGNTDTQYF. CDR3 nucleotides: TGTGCCAGCAGCTCCTGGTCGGGGAACACAGATACGCAGTATTTT.

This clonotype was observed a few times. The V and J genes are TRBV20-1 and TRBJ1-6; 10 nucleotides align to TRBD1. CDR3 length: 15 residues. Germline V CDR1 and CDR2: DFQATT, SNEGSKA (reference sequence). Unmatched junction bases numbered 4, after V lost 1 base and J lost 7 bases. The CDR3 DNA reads TGCAGTGCTAGAGTTCGGACAGGGGGGAATTCACCCCTCCACTTT. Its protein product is CSARVRTGGNSPLHF.

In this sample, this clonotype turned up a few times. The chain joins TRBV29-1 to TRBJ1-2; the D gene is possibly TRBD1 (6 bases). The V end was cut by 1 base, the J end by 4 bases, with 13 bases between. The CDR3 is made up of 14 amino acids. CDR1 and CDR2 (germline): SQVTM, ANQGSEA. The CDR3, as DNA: TGCAGCGTTGAAGTCCAGGGGCAAAGCTATGGCTACACCTTC. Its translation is CSVEVQGQSYGYTF. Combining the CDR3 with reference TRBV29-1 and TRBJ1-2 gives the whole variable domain SAVISQKPSRDICQRGTSLTIQCQVDSQVTMMFWYRQQPGQSLTLIATANQGSEATYESGFVIDKFPISRPNLTFSTLTVSNMSPEDSSIYLCSVEVQGQSYGYTFGSGTRLTVV.

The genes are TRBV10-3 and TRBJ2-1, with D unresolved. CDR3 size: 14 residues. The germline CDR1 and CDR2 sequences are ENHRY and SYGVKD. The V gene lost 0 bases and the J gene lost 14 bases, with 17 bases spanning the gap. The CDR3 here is CAISESKISSLEFF. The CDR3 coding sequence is TGTGCCATCAGTGAGTCGAAGATTTCTAGTCTGGAGTTCTTC.

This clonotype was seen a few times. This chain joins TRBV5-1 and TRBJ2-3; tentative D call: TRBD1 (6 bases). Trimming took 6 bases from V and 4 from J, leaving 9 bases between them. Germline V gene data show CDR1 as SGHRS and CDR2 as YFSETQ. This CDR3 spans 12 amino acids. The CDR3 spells CASTGAADTQYF. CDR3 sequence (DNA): TGCGCCAGCACAGGGGCTGCAGATACGCAGTATTTT.

CDR3 coding DNA: TGTGCCAGCAGCCAGAGGACAGCCCGTAATTCACCCCTCCACTTT. This translates into CASSQRTARNSPLHF. The chain has TRBV7-2 and TRBJ1-6; tentative D call: TRBD1 (6 bases). Trimming pared 5 bases from V and 6 bases from J, leaving 14 bases between. The CDR3 runs to 15 residues. Germline V gene data show CDR1 as SGHTA and CDR2 as FQGNSA. The whole variable domain, remainder taken from reference TRBV7-2 and TRBJ1-6, is GAGVSQSPSNKVTEKGKDVELRCDPISGHTALYWYRQSLGQGLEFLIYFQGNSAPDKSGLPSDRFSAERTGGSVSTLTIQRTQQEDSAVYLCASSQRTARNSPLHFGNGTRLTVT.

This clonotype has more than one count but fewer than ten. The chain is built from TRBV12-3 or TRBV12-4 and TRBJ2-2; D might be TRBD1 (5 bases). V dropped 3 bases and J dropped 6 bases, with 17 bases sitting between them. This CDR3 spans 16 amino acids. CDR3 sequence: CASSFRGAPPSGELFF. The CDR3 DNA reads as TGTGCCAGCAGTTTCCGTGGGGCCCCCCCGTCCGGGGAGCTGTTTTTT.

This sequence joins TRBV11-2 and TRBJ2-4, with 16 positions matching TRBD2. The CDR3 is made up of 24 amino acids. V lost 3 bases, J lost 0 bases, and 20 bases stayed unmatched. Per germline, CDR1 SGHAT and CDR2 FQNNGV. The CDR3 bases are TGTGCCAGCAGCTTGAGTTTCCCGGGACTAGCGGGGGGGCCCTCCACTCTAGCCAAAAACATTCAGTACTTC. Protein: CASSLSFPGLAGGPSTLAKNIQYF.

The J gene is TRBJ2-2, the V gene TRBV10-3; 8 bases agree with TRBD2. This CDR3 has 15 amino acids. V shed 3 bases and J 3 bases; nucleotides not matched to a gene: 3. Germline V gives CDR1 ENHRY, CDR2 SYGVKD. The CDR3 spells CAISEGAGDTGELFF. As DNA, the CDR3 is TGTGCCATCAGTGAAGGAGCGGGGGACACCGGGGAGCTGTTTTTT.